This T cell receptor beta chain derives from a study of T cell changes during pregnancy in multiple sclerosis. The method was immunoSEQ multiplex PCR; TCRdb's version includes in-frame clones alone and lacks a portion of them. The sample lists roughly 55,000 clones, about 90% occurring once. The origin of this receptor is a female donor in good health, enrolled as a control in a pregnancy study. Sample: CD4+ T cells from peripheral blood mononuclear cells, taken after pregnancy.

In DNA, the CDR3 is TGTGCCAGCAGCTCCCGAAGGGCAGGGAGGAGTGAAAAACTGTTTTTT. This codes for CASSSRRAGRSEKLFF. This chain uses TRBV7-2 with TRBJ1-4; D perhaps matches TRBD1 (5 bases). V was pared by 4 bases and J by 7 bases, with 19 bases between. The CDR3 sequence is 16 residues long. Per germline, CDR1 SGHTA and CDR2 FQGNSA.